These 17 T cell receptor beta chains share one sample of origin, sequenced in a study of blood T cell repertoires in COVID-19. The repertoire was sequenced with immunoSEQ multiplex PCR; TCRdb's copy has only in-frame clones and lacks some. The data hold around 300,000 clones, with 80% to 90% observed a single time. The sample comprised PBMCs or T cells enriched from blood (not recorded which). These receptors came from a young woman who had recovered from COVID-19.

J is TRBJ2-7 and V is TRBV11-2; D unresolved. Trimming shortened V by 1 base and J by 5 bases, and 6 bases separated the two germline ends. CDR1 is SGHAT and CDR2 is FQNNGV in the germline V gene. There are 12 residues in the CDR3. The CDR3 DNA follows: TGTGCCAGCAGCTTAGGGGCTGACGAGCAGTACTTC. It yields the protein CASSLGADEQYF.

This sequence joins TRBV30 and TRBJ1-2, with D tentatively TRBD1 (5 bases). This CDR3 has 12 amino acids. Germline V gene data show CDR1 as GTSNPN and CDR2 as SVGIG (reference sequence). V lost 5 bases and J lost 4, with 11 bases in between. The CDR3 DNA follows: TGTGCCTGGGGGAAGGGACTCTATGGCTACACCTTC. Protein sequence: CAWGKGLYGYTF.

This clone was observed once. This chain uses TRBV7-8 with TRBJ1-4, with 7 bases identical to TRBD1. The CDR3 has 14 amino acids. Germline CDR1 and CDR2: SGHVS and FQNEAQ. V dropped 5 bases and J dropped 6; count of bases not matched to a gene: 6. DNA for the CDR3: TGTGCCAGCAGCCTACAGGGGTGGGATGAAAAACTGTTTTTT. It specifies CASSLQGWDEKLFF.

In the case of this clone: Other DNA sequences from this sample encode an identical CDR3 as well. The genes are TRBV7-9 and TRBJ1-2; TRBD1 matches at 9 bases. The V gene's germline CDR1 is SEHNR and CDR2 FQNEAQ (reference sequence). The CDR3 extends over 13 amino acids. J lost 4 bases, V lost 3 bases, and 0 bases had no gene match. The CDR3 nucleotides are TGTGCCAGCAGCTTGGGACAGGGCTATGGCTACACCTTC. It translates to CASSLGQGYGYTF.

The genes are TRBV4-1 and TRBJ1-2, with D possibly matching TRBD1 (5 bases). The length of the CDR3 is 15 residues. Per the germline V gene, CDR1 is MGHRA and CDR2 is YSYEKL. V lost 0 bases, J lost 4 bases, and 12 bases lay in between. This chain's CDR3 is CASSQDRDLGYGYTF. The CDR3 DNA sequence: TGCGCCAGCAGCCAAGATCGGGACTTGGGCTATGGCTACACCTTC.

The chain is built from TRBV5-4 and TRBJ2-7, with 9 bases matching TRBD1. CDR3 length: 14 residues. The germline V gene has CDR1 SGHNT and CDR2 YYREEE (reference sequence). V dropped 4 bases and J dropped 5; count of bases not matched to a gene: 7. The CDR3 protein is CASSPRTGANEQYF. The DNA of the CDR3 is TGTGCCAGCAGCCCCCGGACAGGGGCGAACGAGCAGTACTTC. The full variable domain, completed using reference TRBV5-4 and TRBJ2-7, is ETGVTQSPTHLIKTRGQQVTLRCSSQSGHNTVSWYQQALGQGPQFIFQYYREEENGRGNFPPRFSGLQFPNYSSELNVNALELDDSALYLCASSPRTGANEQYFGPGTRLTVT.

The V gene is TRBV7-2, the J gene TRBJ2-5, with a possible D match to TRBD2 (5 bases). The length of the CDR3 is 17 residues. V lost 2 bases, J lost 2 bases, and 18 bases lay in between. The germline gives CDR1 SGHTA, CDR2 FQGNSA. The CDR3 DNA follows: TGTGCCAGCAGCTTACGGACCCGAGGGCGGCGGCAAGAGACCCAGTACTTC. This translates into CASSLRTRGRRQETQYF.

The rearrangement uses TRBV19 and TRBJ1-3; the match to TRBD1 covers 9 bases. CDR1 and CDR2 from the germline V gene are LNHDA and SQIVND (reference sequence). The CDR3 sequence is 13 residues long. With 3 bases clipped from V and 8 bases from J, the junction kept 2 bases outside the gene matches. DNA for the CDR3: TGTGCCAGTAGTATGGACAGGGGATACACCATATATTTT. It yields the protein CASSMDRGYTIYF.

This sequence joins TRBV19 and TRBJ1-2; the D gene is possibly TRBD1 (6 bases). Germline V gene sequence: CDR1 LNHDA, CDR2 SQIVND (reference sequence). CDR3 length: 13 residues. The germline V and J ends were trimmed by 3 bases and 8 bases, with 13 bases remaining between them. CDR3 DNA sequence: TGTGCCAGTAGTATCGGCAGGGGTACGGGCTACACCTTC. Translating gives CASSIGRGTGYTF.

This chain connects TRBV5-1 to TRBJ1-2; the match to TRBD1 covers 7 bases. The CDR3 length is 13 residues. V gave up 4 bases and J gave up 8 bases; unmatched junction bases: 8. The germline V gene has CDR1 SGHRS and CDR2 YFSETQ. CDR3 bases: TGCGCCAGCAGCCCGCATGGGACAGAGGGCTACACCTTC. It specifies CASSPHGTEGYTF.

The chain recombines TRBV7-9 with TRBJ2-5, with 9 bases aligning to TRBD2. The CDR3 totals 15 residues. In germline, CDR1 is SEHNR, CDR2 FQNEAQ (reference sequence). The trim removed 5 bases at V and 2 bases at J, leaving 6 bases unmatched. The CDR3 DNA sequence: TGTGCCAGCAGCCACCTTCTAGCGGGGCAAGAGACCCAGTACTTC. Translation gives CASSHLLAGQETQYF.

This sequence joins TRBV27 and TRBJ1-5, with 9 bases matching TRBD1. Unmatched junction bases numbered 5, after V lost 3 bases and J lost 5 bases. This CDR3 has 15 residues. Looked up from germline, CDR1 is MNHEY and CDR2 is SMNVEV (reference sequence). The CDR3 region is CASSLNRGQDQPQHF. CDR3 nucleotides: TGTGCCAGCAGTTTGAACAGGGGGCAGGATCAGCCCCAGCATTTT.

The rearrangement links TRBV19 to TRBJ1-1, with 8 nucleotides matching TRBD1. This CDR3 has 16 residues. CDR1 is LNHDA, CDR2 SQIVND, per germline (reference sequence). Germline trimming cut 6 bases from V and 3 bases from J; bases unmatched to any gene: 12. CDR3 region: CASRSPGTGLDTEAFF. CDR3 sequence (DNA): TGTGCCAGTAGGAGTCCCGGGACAGGATTGGACACTGAAGCTTTCTTT.

The V call is TRBV5-1, the J call TRBJ1-6; 12 bases line up with TRBD1. Germline loops: CDR1 SGHRS, CDR2 YFSETQ. V shed 4 bases, J shed 6 bases, and the junction held 5 bases outside the gene matches. CDR3 length equals 16 residues. The CDR3: CASSLGTGGSNSPLHF. The CDR3 DNA reads as TGCGCCAGCAGCCTTGGGACAGGGGGCTCTAATTCACCCCTCCACTTT.

This sequence joins TRBV11-2 and TRBJ2-1; D remains unclear. Per the germline V gene, CDR1 is SGHAT and CDR2 is FQNNGV. This CDR3 has 14 amino acids. V gave up 0 bases and J gave up 9 bases, with 12 bases separating them. DNA for the CDR3: TGTGCCAGCAGCTTAGATCTTCCCCCCCCTGAGCAGTTCTTC. Amino acids: CASSLDLPPPEQFF.

The rearrangement joins TRBV27 to TRBJ1-5; 7 bases map to TRBD1. The CDR3 sequence is 14 residues long. The V gene end was trimmed by 5 bases and the J gene end by 3 bases; junction bases not matched to a gene: 4. CDR1 and CDR2 (germline): MNHEY, SMNVEV (reference sequence). The CDR3 spells CASSRDRNNQPQHF. In DNA form, the CDR3 reads TGTGCCAGCAGTCGGGACAGAAACAATCAGCCCCAGCATTTT.

This clone was picked up one time. The genes are TRBV24-1 and TRBJ1-5, with TRBD1 identical over 7 bases. Germline-derived CDR1 and CDR2 are KGHDR and SFDVKD. V lost 8 bases, J lost 6 bases, and 6 bases stayed unmatched. This CDR3 contains 13 residues. The CDR3 loop reads CATNDRAGQPQHF. The CDR3 DNA follows: TGTGCCACCAATGACAGGGCCGGTCAGCCCCAGCATTTT.